The 3 T cell receptor beta chains reported below all come from one sample, sequenced in a study of blood T cell repertoires in COVID-19. Some clones are missing from TCRdb's copy, which holds only in-frame ones; the method was immunoSEQ multiplex PCR. The table includes 310,000 or so clones, around 90% detected once. Sequencing used PBMCs or T cells enriched from blood (not recorded which). The receptors shown here come from a woman aged 18-29 years who had recovered from COVID-19.

The rearrangement uses TRBV5-1 and TRBJ2-1; 10 nucleotides agree with TRBD2. Trimming removed 4 bases from V and 4 bases from J; junction bases left unmatched: 5. The CDR3 is 15 amino acids. Germline loops: CDR1 SGHRS, CDR2 YFSETQ. The CDR3 loop is CASSPRTSGYNEQFF. The CDR3 DNA reads as TGCGCCAGCAGCCCACGGACTAGCGGTTACAATGAGCAGTTCTTC.

The chain links TRBV7-3 to TRBJ2-1; maybe TRBD2 (6 bases). Germline CDR1 SGHTA, CDR2 FQGTGA. V was clipped by 5 bases and J by 7 bases, with 15 bases between them. The CDR3 covers 14 residues. The chain's CDR3 is CASSKSGGPNEQFF. The DNA of the CDR3 is TGTGCCAGCAGCAAAAGCGGAGGGCCTAATGAGCAGTTCTTC.

The rearrangement links TRBV9 to TRBJ2-5, with 8 positions matching TRBD2. The V and J ends lost 2 bases and 1 base, in that order; junction bases with no gene match: 7. Germline CDR1 reads SGDLS; CDR2 reads YYNGEE. This CDR3 is built from 16 residues. Here the CDR3 reads CASSVLSGGSQETQYF. CDR3 nucleotides: TGTGCCAGCAGCGTTCTCAGCGGGGGCTCCCAAGAGACCCAGTACTTC. Variable domain in full (rest from reference TRBV9 and TRBJ2-5): DSGVTQTPKHLITATGQRVTLRCSPRSGDLSVYWYQQSLDQGLQFLIQYYNGEERAKGNILERFSAQQFPDLHSELNLSSLELGDSALYFCASSVLSGGSQETQYFGPGTRLLVL.